These T cell receptor beta chains were read from a single sample in a study of human T cells and chemical hapten exposure. TCRdb called the RACE reads again in MiXCR, with one record for every CDR3 protein. The sample yields some 41,000 distinct CDR3 sequences, 4% seen once. The material was whole blood, obtained in connection with sensitization to the hapten diphenylcyclopropenone (DPC). The receptors derive from a man aged 45-60 years with alopecia areata. Some clones in this sample may be carry-over from other donors' samples. CDR3s include the opening cysteine and the closing phenylalanine or tryptophan. The D gene is left open where the match is weak. Clone size is not always given. Where it is, it says once, few, many or a class for expanded clones.

j_call: TRBJ1-5
d_call: .
v_call: TRBV24-1
clone_size: .
cdr3_aa: CATSDTPQGYGQPQHF
cdr3_nt: TGTGCCACCAGTGATACTCCTCAGGGCTACGGTCAGCCCCAGCATTTT

j_call: TRBJ2-2
d_call: .
v_call: TRBV29-1
clone_size: many
cdr3_aa: CSVEGQNTGELFF
cdr3_nt: TGCAGCGTTGAAGGGCAGAACACCGGGGAGCTGTTTTTT

j_call: TRBJ2-5
d_call: TRBD2
v_call: TRBV29-1
clone_size: many
cdr3_aa: CSVRPAGGVQETQYF
cdr3_nt: TGCAGCGTTAGGCCCGCCGGGGGGGTCCAAGAGACCCAGTACTTC

j_call: TRBJ2-6
d_call: .
v_call: TRBV10-2
clone_size: many
cdr3_aa: CASSGRGTGANVLTF
cdr3_nt: TGCGCCAGCAGTGGAAGGGGGACTGGGGCCAACGTCCTGACTTTC

j_call: TRBJ2-6
d_call: TRBD2
v_call: TRBV7-2
clone_size: .
cdr3_aa: CASSFDIPGGAGANVLTF
cdr3_nt: TGTGCCAGCAGCTTCGATATCCCTGGGGGGGCTGGGGCCAACGTCCTGACTTTC

j_call: TRBJ2-7
d_call: TRBD1
v_call: TRBV19
clone_size: many
cdr3_aa: CASRDRGENEQYF
cdr3_nt: TGTGCCAGTAGAGACAGGGGGGAGAACGAGCAGTACTTC

j_call: TRBJ1-5
d_call: .
v_call: TRBV5-4
clone_size: many
cdr3_aa: CASSLKGVEQPQHF
cdr3_nt: TGTGCCAGCAGCCTAAAGGGGGTTGAACAGCCCCAGCATTTT

j_call: TRBJ1-2
d_call: .
v_call: TRBV29-1
clone_size: .
cdr3_aa: CSGDRRDGYTF
cdr3_nt: TGCAGCGGAGACAGGAGGGATGGCTACACCTTC

j_call: TRBJ2-1
d_call: .
v_call: TRBV4-2
clone_size: medium-sized
cdr3_aa: CASSSRHGEQFF
cdr3_nt: TGTGCCAGCAGCTCGCGTCACGGTGAGCAGTTCTTC

j_call: TRBJ1-6
d_call: .
v_call: TRBV6-5
clone_size: many
cdr3_aa: CASSISRTASPLHF
cdr3_nt: TGTGCCAGCAGTATCTCCAGAACGGCTTCACCCCTCCACTTT

j_call: TRBJ1-5
d_call: TRBD1
v_call: TRBV6-5
clone_size: many
cdr3_aa: CASSPDRGSNQPQHF
cdr3_nt: TGTGCCAGCAGTCCCGACAGGGGAAGCAATCAGCCCCAGCATTTT

j_call: TRBJ2-1
d_call: .
v_call: TRBV27
clone_size: many
cdr3_aa: CACTGTGNEQFF
cdr3_nt: TGTGCCTGTACTGGGACTGGTAATGAGCAGTTCTTC

j_call: TRBJ2-3
d_call: TRBD2
v_call: TRBV7-2
clone_size: many
cdr3_aa: CASSRSSSGMFTDTQYF
cdr3_nt: TGTGCCAGCAGCCGATCCAGTAGCGGGATGTTCACAGATACGCAGTATTTT

j_call: TRBJ1-6
d_call: .
v_call: TRBV27
clone_size: many
cdr3_aa: CASSQTGGRSPLHF
cdr3_nt: TGTGCCAGCAGCCAAACTGGGGGCAGATCACCCCTCCACTTT

j_call: TRBJ2-2
d_call: .
v_call: TRBV4-3
clone_size: few
cdr3_aa: CASSQQGFGELFF
cdr3_nt: TGCGCCAGCAGCCAACAGGGATTCGGGGAGCTGTTTTTT

j_call: TRBJ1-5
d_call: .
v_call: TRBV7-9
clone_size: many
cdr3_aa: CASSPTDSSNQPQHF
cdr3_nt: TGTGCCAGCAGCCCCACCGACAGTAGCAATCAGCCCCAGCATTTT

j_call: TRBJ1-6
d_call: TRBD1
v_call: TRBV28
clone_size: .
cdr3_aa: CASSTGQGGNSPLHF
cdr3_nt: TGTGCCAGCAGTACCGGACAGGGGGGGAATTCACCCCTCCACTTT

j_call: TRBJ2-2
d_call: .
v_call: TRBV24-1
clone_size: many
cdr3_aa: CATSRLSGELFF
cdr3_nt: TGTGCCACCAGCCGGTTGTCCGGGGAGCTGTTTTTT

j_call: TRBJ2-7
d_call: TRBD1
v_call: TRBV5-4
clone_size: many
cdr3_aa: CASSHRTGGSYEQYF
cdr3_nt: TGTGCCAGCAGCCATCGGACAGGGGGATCCTACGAGCAGTACTTC

j_call: TRBJ2-2
d_call: .
v_call: TRBV2
clone_size: many
cdr3_aa: CASTTDPNTGELFF
cdr3_nt: TGTGCCAGCACGACGGACCCGAACACCGGGGAGCTGTTTTTT

j_call: TRBJ2-5
d_call: TRBD2
v_call: TRBV3-1
clone_size: many
cdr3_aa: CASSHRLAGDQETQYF
cdr3_nt: TGTGCCAGCAGCCATCGGCTAGCGGGAGACCAAGAGACCCAGTACTTC

j_call: TRBJ1-5
d_call: .
v_call: TRBV6-1
clone_size: many
cdr3_aa: CASSPYSNQPQHF
cdr3_nt: TGTGCCAGCAGCCCATATAGCAATCAGCCCCAGCATTTT

j_call: TRBJ1-3
d_call: TRBD1
v_call: TRBV7-9
clone_size: few
cdr3_aa: CASSLDRGLGNTIYF
cdr3_nt: TGTGCCAGCAGCCTCGACAGGGGGCTTGGAAACACCATATATTTT

j_call: TRBJ2-3
d_call: .
v_call: TRBV7-9
clone_size: many
cdr3_aa: CASSFFRGPTDTQYF
cdr3_nt: TGTGCCAGCAGCTTTTTCCGGGGACCCACAGATACGCAGTATTTT

j_call: TRBJ2-3
d_call: TRBD2
v_call: TRBV20-1
clone_size: many
cdr3_aa: CSARKAGSDTQYF
cdr3_nt: TGCAGTGCTAGAAAAGCGGGATCAGATACGCAGTATTTT

j_call: TRBJ2-1
d_call: TRBD2
v_call: TRBV12-3/TRBV12-4
clone_size: many
cdr3_aa: CASRRLAGGYNEQFF
cdr3_nt: TGTGCCAGCAGAAGACTAGCGGGAGGGTACAATGAGCAGTTCTTC

j_call: TRBJ2-3
d_call: .
v_call: TRBV10-3
clone_size: many
cdr3_aa: CAINQGMVGDTQYF
cdr3_nt: TGTGCCATCAATCAGGGGATGGTAGGAGATACGCAGTATTTT

j_call: TRBJ1-3
d_call: .
v_call: TRBV6-6
clone_size: many
cdr3_aa: CASSRPRSGNTIYF
cdr3_nt: TGTGCCAGCAGCCGGCCCCGCTCTGGAAACACCATATATTTT

j_call: TRBJ2-7
d_call: .
v_call: TRBV27
clone_size: many
cdr3_aa: CASSRRGATYEQYF
cdr3_nt: TGTGCCAGCTCCCGCCGGGGGGCCACCTACGAGCAGTACTTC